The 23 T cell receptor beta chains below all came from one sample that was sequenced in a study of shared T cell receptors in the human thymus. This table comes from immunoSEQ multiplex PCR, and its TCRdb copy is limited to in-frame clones, with some not included. Of 540,000 or so clones listed, around three quarters are singletons. The data also belong to a second study, concerning human thymus T cells.

The sequenced material came from thymocytes. These receptors originate from a boy under three years old with a congenital heart defect.

The genes are TRBV2 and TRBJ1-4; 9 nucleotides match TRBD1. The CDR3 is made up of 16 amino acids. Germline CDR1 reads SNHLY; CDR2 reads FYNNEI. The ends lost 6 bases at V and 4 bases at J; junction bases unmatched: 9. CDR3 DNA: TGTGCCAGCAGGCCGGACAGGGGCCCCTTTAATGAAAAACTGTTTTTT. This translates into CASRPDRGPFNEKLFF. Using reference TRBV2 and TRBJ1-4 for the parts outside the CDR3, the full variable domain is EPEVTQTPSHQVTQMGQEVILRCVPISNHLYFYWYRQILGQKVEFLVSFYNNEISEKSEIFDDQFSVERPDGSNFTLKIRSTKLEDSAMYFCASRPDRGPFNEKLFFGSGTQLSVL.

The chain recombines TRBV6-6 with TRBJ2-2; 10 nucleotides match TRBD2. CDR3 size: 15 residues. The V gene's germline CDR1 is MNHNY and CDR2 SVGAGI (reference sequence). Trimming at V came to 10 bases and at J to 6 bases, leaving 11 bases not matched to a gene. CDR3 DNA sequence: TGTGCCACCGAAGCAGGGCTAGCGGGAGCCGGGGAGCTGTTTTTT. It encodes CATEAGLAGAGELFF.

The J gene is TRBJ2-7, the V gene TRBV18, with D perhaps matching TRBD2 (6 bases). Trimming pared 1 base from V and 3 bases from J, leaving 10 bases between. The CDR3 spans 14 residues. Germline V gives CDR1 KGHSH, CDR2 LQKENI. The CDR3 DNA reads as TGTGCCAGCTCACCACTCAGGACTAACTACGAGCAGTACTTC. Its protein is CASSPLRTNYEQYF.

The V and J genes are TRBV4-1 and TRBJ2-7, with a weak D call TRBD2 (6 bases). Trimming left V 4 bases short and J 2 bases short, with 24 bases between. The length of the CDR3 is 18 residues. The germline gives CDR1 MGHRA, CDR2 YSYEKL. CDR3 nucleotide sequence: TGCGCCAGCAGCCCAGCCAAGGACCTCGGGAGCCCCCCCTACGAGCAGTACTTC. Translation: CASSPAKDLGSPPYEQYF.

The gene calls are TRBV19 and TRBJ2-7; 8 nucleotides match TRBD2. The V gene's germline CDR1 is LNHDA and CDR2 SQIVND (reference sequence). The V segment lost 3 bases and the J segment 0 bases; nucleotides outside the gene matches: 10. This CDR3 has 17 amino acids. The CDR3 spells CASSIHPGLGPSYEQYF. The CDR3 nucleotides read TGTGCCAGTAGTATCCACCCGGGACTAGGACCCTCCTACGAGCAGTACTTC. The full variable domain, rest sourced from reference TRBV19 and TRBJ2-7, is DGGITQSPKYLFRKEGQNVTLSCEQNLNHDAMYWYRQDPGQGLRLIYYSQIVNDFQKGDIAEGYSVSREKKESFPLTVTSAQKNPTAFYLCASSIHPGLGPSYEQYFGPGTRLTVT.

The chain employs TRBV4-3 and TRBJ1-2; D might be TRBD1 (6 bases). Germline V gene sequence: CDR1 LGHNA, CDR2 YSLEER. V lost 1 base, J lost 3 bases, and 12 bases lay in between. This CDR3 is built from 15 residues. The CDR3, as DNA: TGCGCCAGCAGCCAAGTTTCAGGGACACACTATGGCTACACCTTC. This translates into CASSQVSGTHYGYTF.

This chain uses TRBV7-9 with TRBJ2-3; 10 nucleotides match TRBD2. Germline V lookup: CDR1 SEHNR, CDR2 FQNEAQ (reference sequence). The length of the CDR3 is 18 residues. The V segment lost 0 bases and the J segment 2 bases; nucleotides outside the gene matches: 8. CDR3 DNA: TGTGCCAGCAGCTTAGCCGGACTAGCGGTCCTTACCACAGATACGCAGTATTTT. Its translation is CASSLAGLAVLTTDTQYF.

This clone turned up a few times. DNA of the CDR3: TGTGCCAGCTCACCTGCTCGGACCGCGGGGAATGAGCAGTTCTTC. It encodes CASSPARTAGNEQFF. This chain links TRBV18 with TRBJ2-1; D might be TRBD2 (6 bases). Germline V gene lookup returns CDR1 KGHSH and CDR2 LQKENI. The CDR3 runs to 15 residues. V lost 3 bases to trimming and J lost 7 bases, with 16 bases between them.

The CDR3 coding sequence is TGTGCCAGCAGCCCTCGGACCCGACAGGGGGCAGAGTCCGAGCAGTACTTC. This encodes CASSPRTRQGAESEQYF. V is TRBV5-4 and J is TRBJ2-7; 10 bases align to TRBD1. This CDR3 is built from 17 residues. Trimming removed 4 bases from V and 6 bases from J; junction bases left unmatched: 16. The V gene's germline CDR1 is SGHNT and CDR2 YYREEE (reference sequence).

The chain couples TRBV2 to TRBJ2-4; D may be TRBD2 (6 bases). CDR1 is SNHLY, CDR2 FYNNEI, per germline. This CDR3 comprises 11 residues. V lost 8 bases and J lost 4, with 6 bases in between. CDR3: CASRGKNIQYF. For the CDR3, the DNA is TGTGCCAGCCGGGGGAAAAACATTCAGTACTTC.

The rearrangement uses TRBV28 and TRBJ2-2, with 10 nucleotides matching TRBD2. The CDR3 consists of 16 residues. The J segment lost 7 bases and the V segment lost 6 bases, leaving 11 bases of the junction unmatched. The V gene's germline CDR1 is MDHEN and CDR2 SYDVKM. The CDR3 here is CASSPLAGVEGGELFF. The CDR3 DNA sequence: TGTGCCAGCAGCCCCCTAGCGGGAGTTGAAGGCGGGGAGCTGTTTTTT.

This clone came up once. The chain uses TRBV10-2 and TRBJ2-7; TRBD1 matches 10 bases. Germline V CDR1 and CDR2: WSHSY, SAAADI. The CDR3 is 17 amino acids. Trimming at V came to 4 bases and at J to 2 bases, leaving 11 bases not matched to a gene. In DNA form, the CDR3 reads TGCGCCAGCAGTGGGTTCCCCGGGACAGGGGAAACCTACGAGCAGTACTTC. It codes for CASSGFPGTGETYEQYF.

This clone has a handful of counts. The chain joins TRBV11-2 to TRBJ2-3, with 8 bases lining up with TRBD2. Trimming took 6 bases from V and 0 from J; bases not matched to a gene: 5. This CDR3 spans 15 amino acids. In germline, CDR1 is SGHAT, CDR2 FQNNGV. The CDR3 loop reads CASRLLAASTDTQYF. The CDR3, as DNA: TGTGCCAGCAGACTACTAGCGGCTAGCACAGATACGCAGTATTTT.

The genes are TRBV13 and TRBJ2-1, with unresolved D. The V gene's germline CDR1 is PRHDT and CDR2 FYEKMQ (reference sequence). V was shortened by 2 bases and J by 5 bases, with 22 bases between the two germline ends. The CDR3 is 18 amino acids. The DNA of the CDR3 is TGTGCCAGCAGCTTATTCCCGCCCGCTAGGCTTTATGACAATGAGCAGTTCTTC. This encodes CASSLFPPARLYDNEQFF.

This clone showed up just once. This chain joins TRBV20-1 and TRBJ2-3; 10 bases agree with TRBD2. This CDR3 is built from 11 residues. CDR1 DFQATT and CDR2 SNEGSKA come from the germline V gene (reference sequence). Trimming cost V 6 bases and J 14 bases; bases outside gene matches: 8. The CDR3 reads CSAEASGSLYF. CDR3 bases: TGCAGTGCAGAAGCTAGCGGGAGCCTGTATTTT.

This clone was seen only a few times. The CDR3 spells CATSRNRKTSSGPHNEQFF. In nucleotides, the CDR3 is TGTGCCACCAGCAGAAATAGGAAGACTTCTAGCGGACCTCACAATGAGCAGTTCTTC. This sequence joins TRBV15 and TRBJ2-1; 7 bases line up with TRBD2. Germline values: CDR1 LNHNV, CDR2 YYDKDF (reference sequence). J lost 5 bases, V lost 2 bases, and 18 bases had no gene match. CDR3 size: 19 residues.

This clone showed up just once. The rearrangement uses TRBV13 and TRBJ2-3; the match to TRBD2 covers 13 bases. The J segment lost 8 bases and the V segment lost 5 bases, leaving 7 bases of the junction unmatched. The CDR3 length is 15 residues. The germline CDR1 and CDR2 sequences are PRHDT and FYEKMQ (reference sequence). CDR3: CASSTGLAGDGTQYF. The CDR3 coding sequence is TGTGCCAGCAGCACCGGACTAGCGGGAGATGGTACGCAGTATTTT. The whole variable domain, filled in from reference TRBV13 and TRBJ2-3, reads AAGVIQSPRHLIKEKRETATLKCYPIPRHDTVYWYQQGPGQDPQFLISFYEKMQSDKGSIPDRFSAQQFSDYHSELNMSSLELGDSALYFCASSTGLAGDGTQYFGPGTRLTVL.

CDR3 loop: CASSTDPGAFREDGELFF. CDR3 nucleotide sequence: TGTGCCAGTAGTACAGATCCGGGTGCGTTTAGGGAGGACGGGGAGCTGTTTTTT. The J gene is TRBJ2-2, the V gene TRBV19; the D gene is possibly TRBD2 (6 bases). Germline values: CDR1 LNHDA, CDR2 SQIVND (reference sequence). CDR3 length: 18 amino acids. The V end lost 4 bases, the J end lost 7 bases, and 25 bases lay between the germline ends.

This clone showed up just a few times. This chain connects TRBV19 to TRBJ2-3, with D possibly being TRBD2 (5 bases). Trimming left V 3 bases short and J 3 bases short, with 13 bases between. CDR1 and CDR2 from the germline V gene are LNHDA and SQIVND (reference sequence). The CDR3 is 15 amino acids. DNA of the CDR3: TGTGCCAGTAGTATCCGGCCCTCGGGGACAGATACGCAGTATTTT. Amino acids: CASSIRPSGTDTQYF.

This clone came up a few times. J is TRBJ2-1 and V is TRBV4-1; TRBD1 agrees at 11 bases. V lost 4 bases to trimming and J lost 6 bases; unmatched junction nucleotides: 5. Germline V gene lookup returns CDR1 MGHRA and CDR2 YSYEKL. The CDR3 sequence is 15 residues long. The CDR3 DNA sequence: TGCGCCAGCAGCCGAACCGGGACAGGGGGCAATGAGCAGTTCTTC. Its protein product is CASSRTGTGGNEQFF.

The rearrangement links TRBV28 to TRBJ1-1, with a possible D match to TRBD1 (6 bases). The CDR3 length is 17 residues. With 4 bases removed from V and 3 bases from J, the gap between germline ends came to 21 bases. Germline V CDR1 and CDR2: MDHEN, SYDVKM. The CDR3: CASSWAGARPPDTEAFF. CDR3 sequence (DNA): TGTGCCAGCAGTTGGGCAGGGGCCCGACCCCCGGACACTGAAGCTTTCTTT.

This CDR3 reads CASSFPPEYGYTF. CDR3 nucleotides: TGTGCCAGCAGCTTCCCCCCGGAGTATGGCTACACCTTC. The gene calls are TRBV7-9 and TRBJ1-2, with D hard to call. V lost 3 bases to trimming and J lost 5 bases, with 10 bases between them. The CDR3 loop spans 13 amino acids. The V gene's germline CDR1 is SEHNR and CDR2 FQNEAQ (reference sequence).

The chain has TRBV11-2 and TRBJ2-7; no definite D call. Trimming pared 0 bases from V and 4 bases from J, leaving 13 bases between. CDR3 length: 15 residues. Germline V gene sequence: CDR1 SGHAT, CDR2 FQNNGV. CDR3 in amino acids: CASSLDRRFLYEQYF. CDR3 DNA: TGTGCCAGCAGCTTAGATCGGCGGTTTCTTTACGAGCAGTACTTC.